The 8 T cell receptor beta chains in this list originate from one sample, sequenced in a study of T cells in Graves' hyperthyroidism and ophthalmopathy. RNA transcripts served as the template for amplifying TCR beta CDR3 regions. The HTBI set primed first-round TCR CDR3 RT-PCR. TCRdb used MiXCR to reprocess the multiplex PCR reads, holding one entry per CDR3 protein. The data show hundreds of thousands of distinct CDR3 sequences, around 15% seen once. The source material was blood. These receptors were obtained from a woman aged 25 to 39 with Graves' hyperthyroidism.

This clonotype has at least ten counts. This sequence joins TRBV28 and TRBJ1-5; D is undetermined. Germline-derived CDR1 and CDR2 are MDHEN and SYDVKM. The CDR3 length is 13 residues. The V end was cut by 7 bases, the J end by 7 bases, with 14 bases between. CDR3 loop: CASNEAVGQPQHF. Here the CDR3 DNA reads TGTGCCAGCAACGAGGCGGTTGGACAGCCCCAGCATTTT.

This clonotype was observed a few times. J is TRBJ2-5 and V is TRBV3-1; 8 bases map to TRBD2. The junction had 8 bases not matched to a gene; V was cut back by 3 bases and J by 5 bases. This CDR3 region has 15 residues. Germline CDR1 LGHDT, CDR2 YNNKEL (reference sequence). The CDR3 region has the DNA TGTGCCAGCAGCCACCGGAGCGGGAGTGGTGAGACCCAGTACTTC. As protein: CASSHRSGSGETQYF.

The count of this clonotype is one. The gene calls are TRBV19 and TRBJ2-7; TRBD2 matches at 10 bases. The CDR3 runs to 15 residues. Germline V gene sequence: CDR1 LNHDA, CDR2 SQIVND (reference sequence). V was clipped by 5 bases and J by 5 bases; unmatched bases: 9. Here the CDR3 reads CASSDQGLAAHEQYF. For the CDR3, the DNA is TGTGCCAGTAGTGATCAAGGACTAGCGGCCCACGAGCAGTACTTC.

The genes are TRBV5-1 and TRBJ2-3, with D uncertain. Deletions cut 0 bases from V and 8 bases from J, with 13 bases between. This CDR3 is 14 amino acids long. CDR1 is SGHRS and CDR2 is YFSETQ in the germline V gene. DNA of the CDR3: TGCGCCAGCAGCTTGGCGACGGATCCCCGTACGCAGTATTTT. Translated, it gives CASSLATDPRTQYF.

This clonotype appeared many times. CDR3 sequence reads: CASSFLSGQGPGELFF. In DNA, the CDR3 is TGTGCCAGCAGTTTTCTCTCGGGACAGGGCCCCGGGGAGCTGTTTTTT. V gene TRBV28 combines with J gene TRBJ2-2; 9 bases fit TRBD1. The length of the CDR3 is 16 residues. Trimming cost V 3 bases and J 6 bases; bases outside gene matches: 8. CDR1 and CDR2 (germline): MDHEN, SYDVKM.

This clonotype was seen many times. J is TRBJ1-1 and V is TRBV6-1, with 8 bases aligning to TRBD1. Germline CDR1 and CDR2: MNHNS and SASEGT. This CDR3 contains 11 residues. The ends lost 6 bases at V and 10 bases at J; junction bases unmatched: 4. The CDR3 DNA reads TGTGCCAGCAGCCTTGGACAGGGAGCTTTCTTT. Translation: CASSLGQGAFF.

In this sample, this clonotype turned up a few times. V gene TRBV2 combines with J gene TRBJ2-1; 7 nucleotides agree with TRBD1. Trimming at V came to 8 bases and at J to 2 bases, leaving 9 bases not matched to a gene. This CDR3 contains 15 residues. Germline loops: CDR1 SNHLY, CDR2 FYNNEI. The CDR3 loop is CASLPGQGAYNEQFF. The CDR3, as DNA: TGTGCCAGCCTCCCCGGGCAGGGGGCCTACAATGAGCAGTTCTTC.

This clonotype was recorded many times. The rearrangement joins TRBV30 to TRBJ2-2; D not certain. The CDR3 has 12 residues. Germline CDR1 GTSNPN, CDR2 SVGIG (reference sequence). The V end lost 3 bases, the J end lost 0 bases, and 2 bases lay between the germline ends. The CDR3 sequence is CAWRPNTGELFF. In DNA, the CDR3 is TGTGCCTGGAGACCGAACACCGGGGAGCTGTTTTTT. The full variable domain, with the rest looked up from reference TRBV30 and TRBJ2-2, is SQTIHQWPATLVQPVGSPLSLECTVEGTSNPNLYWYRQAAGRGLQLLFYSVGIGQISSEVPQNLSASRPQDRQFILSSKKLLLSDSGFYLCAWRPNTGELFFGEGSRLTVL.